This TCR beta chain appears in the sequencing data of a study of cytomegalovirus exposure and HLA in healthy donors. This clone appeared a few times. Per germline, CDR1 LGHNA and CDR2 YSLEER. CDR3 length: 15 amino acids. The J segment lost 4 bases and the V segment lost 0 bases, leaving 5 bases of the junction unmatched. The PCR contained 60 Vbeta and 13 Jbeta primers. TCRdb's table, derived via immunoSEQ multiplex PCR, lists solely in-frame clones and lacks some. The sample lists 150,000 to 200,000 clones, around 86% occurring once. Sequenced: PBMCs. This receptor was obtained from a man aged 35-49 years in good health and CMV-seropositive. The J gene is TRBJ1-1, the V gene TRBV4-3, with 7 bases that match TRBD1. CDR3 coding DNA: TGCGCCAGCAGCCAAGACCAGGGGGTAGTCACTGAAGCTTTCTTT. Its translation: CASSQDQGVVTEAFF.